These T cell receptor beta chains were read from a single sample in a study of breast tumors, draining lymph nodes, adjacent tissues. Via MiXCR, TCRdb re-called the multiplex PCR reads, giving one row per CDR3 protein. The table shows fewer than 250,000 distinct CDR3 sequences, with roughly 30% occurring only once. The sequenced sample was axillary lymph node tissue. These TCRs come from a female donor with breast cancer. Some clones in this sample may be carry-over from other donors' samples. The CDR3 runs from the conserved cysteine through the conserved F or W. Each record gives: D gene, clone size, V gene, J gene, CDR3 DNA, CDR3 protein. A D gene is named only where the DNA matches it firmly. Size values are once, few and many counts, or a class for expanded clones, and some rows have none.

d_call: NA
clone_size: many
v_call: TRBV20-1
j_call: TRBJ2-1
cdr3_nt: TGCAGTGCCGAGAGATACAATGAGCAGTTCTTC
cdr3_aa: CSAERYNEQFF

d_call: TRBD1
clone_size: many
v_call: TRBV7-2
j_call: TRBJ2-6
cdr3_nt: TGTGCCAGCAGCTTAGCGCCGGGACAGGGGGGCTCTGGGGCCAACGTCCTGACTTTC
cdr3_aa: CASSLAPGQGGSGANVLTF

d_call: NA
clone_size: many
v_call: TRBV12-3/TRBV12-4
j_call: TRBJ1-6
cdr3_nt: TGTGCCAGCAGTTTGGTACACTCCTATAATTCACCCCTCCACTTT
cdr3_aa: CASSLVHSYNSPLHF

d_call: TRBD1
clone_size: NA
v_call: TRBV20-1
j_call: TRBJ1-5
cdr3_nt: TGCAGTGCACGACAGGGGGCATGGGGTCAGCCCCAGCATTTT
cdr3_aa: CSARQGAWGQPQHF

d_call: NA
clone_size: medium-sized
v_call: TRBV10-3
j_call: TRBJ2-3
cdr3_nt: TGTGCCATCAGTGACAGCACAGATACGCAGTATTTT
cdr3_aa: CAISDSTDTQYF

d_call: NA
clone_size: many
v_call: TRBV24-1
j_call: TRBJ2-1
cdr3_nt: TGTGCCACCAGTGCCCTGGGGGGACTGTACAATGAGCAGTTCTTC
cdr3_aa: CATSALGGLYNEQFF

d_call: NA
clone_size: many
v_call: TRBV12-3/TRBV12-4
j_call: TRBJ2-1
cdr3_nt: TGTGCCAGCAGTTACTCAGCCGGGCCGAGCTCCTACAATGAGCAGTTCTTC
cdr3_aa: CASSYSAGPSSYNEQFF

d_call: NA
clone_size: many
v_call: TRBV7-9
j_call: TRBJ2-1
cdr3_nt: TGTGCCAGCAGCCCCCGGGACTCTCCCTACAATGAGCAGTTCTTC
cdr3_aa: CASSPRDSPYNEQFF

d_call: NA
clone_size: NA
v_call: TRBV19
j_call: TRBJ2-1
cdr3_nt: TGTGCCAGCAGTATCGGGGCAGCTGCGGGTAGGAATGAGCAGTTCTTC
cdr3_aa: CASSIGAAAGRNEQFF

d_call: NA
clone_size: NA
v_call: TRBV7-2
j_call: TRBJ1-1
cdr3_nt: TGTGCCAGCAGCACCTCCCCACCAAGGGAAGCTTTCTTT
cdr3_aa: CASSTSPPREAFF

d_call: TRBD1
clone_size: many
v_call: TRBV30
j_call: TRBJ1-2
cdr3_nt: TGTGCCTGGAGTGGGGGACAGAACTATGGCTACACCTTC
cdr3_aa: CAWSGGQNYGYTF

d_call: TRBD1
clone_size: many
v_call: TRBV4-1
j_call: TRBJ2-2
cdr3_nt: TGCGCCAGCAGCCTCCTCCGGACAGGGGGTTTAGCAAAGAACACCGGGGAGCTGTTTTTT
cdr3_aa: CASSLLRTGGLAKNTGELFF

d_call: NA
clone_size: NA
v_call: TRBV20-1
j_call: TRBJ1-2
cdr3_nt: TGCAGTGCTAGAGTCGGGGGGAGCTATGGCTACACCTTC
cdr3_aa: CSARVGGSYGYTF

d_call: NA
clone_size: many
v_call: TRBV7-9
j_call: TRBJ2-3
cdr3_nt: TGTGCCAGCAGCTTAATGGGGGCTGGAACAGATACGCAGTATTTT
cdr3_aa: CASSLMGAGTDTQYF

d_call: TRBD2
clone_size: many
v_call: TRBV5-1
j_call: TRBJ2-2
cdr3_nt: TGCGCCAGCAGCCCCGGGACTAGCGGGAGAGGTACCGGGGAGCTGTTTTTT
cdr3_aa: CASSPGTSGRGTGELFF

d_call: NA
clone_size: once
v_call: TRBV5-6
j_call: TRBJ1-2
cdr3_nt: TGTGCCAGCAGCTTCTCCGGGACGGACTATGGCTACACCTTC
cdr3_aa: CASSFSGTDYGYTF

d_call: TRBD2
clone_size: NA
v_call: TRBV29-1
j_call: TRBJ2-7
cdr3_nt: TGCAGCATCGGACTCGGGACTAGCGGCTCCTACGAGCAGTACTTC
cdr3_aa: CSIGLGTSGSYEQYF

d_call: TRBD2
clone_size: many
v_call: TRBV10-3
j_call: TRBJ2-1
cdr3_nt: TGTGCCATCAGTGACAGCGGGAGTGGAAATGAGCAGTTCTTC
cdr3_aa: CAISDSGSGNEQFF

d_call: NA
clone_size: once
v_call: TRBV20-1
j_call: TRBJ2-3
cdr3_nt: TGCAGTGCCATTCACGACCGGAACAATGAGCAGTATTTT
cdr3_aa: CSAIHDRNNEQYF

d_call: TRBD1
clone_size: NA
v_call: TRBV10-3
j_call: TRBJ2-7
cdr3_nt: TGTGCCATCAGTGGACAGGGCAAGTCCGAGCAGTACTTC
cdr3_aa: CAISGQGKSEQYF

d_call: TRBD2
clone_size: NA
v_call: TRBV7-6
j_call: TRBJ2-7
cdr3_nt: TGTGCCAGCAGCTTAGGCCTAGCGGAACGTGAGCAGTACTTC
cdr3_aa: CASSLGLAEREQYF

d_call: NA
clone_size: many
v_call: TRBV6-1
j_call: TRBJ2-5
cdr3_nt: TGTGCCAGCAGGACCACACAGGGAATGGTCGAGACCCAGTACTTC
cdr3_aa: CASRTTQGMVETQYF

d_call: NA
clone_size: few
v_call: TRBV20-1
j_call: TRBJ2-5
cdr3_nt: TGCAGTGCGGCACGAGGACAGATCCAAGCGACCCAGTACTTC
cdr3_aa: CSAARGQIQATQYF

d_call: NA
clone_size: NA
v_call: TRBV7-9
j_call: TRBJ1-4
cdr3_nt: TGTGCCAGCAGCTTAGCACCCCGGACAGATAATGAAAAACTGTTTTTT
cdr3_aa: CASSLAPRTDNEKLFF

d_call: NA
clone_size: few
v_call: TRBV28
j_call: TRBJ2-1
cdr3_nt: TGTGCCAGCAGTTTGGGGGGCCGGGACAATGAGCAGTTCTTC
cdr3_aa: CASSLGGRDNEQFF

d_call: TRBD1
clone_size: many
v_call: TRBV14
j_call: TRBJ2-1
cdr3_nt: TGTGCCAGCAGCCAAGGATTAGGACAGGGTGGGAATGAGCAGTTCTTC
cdr3_aa: CASSQGLGQGGNEQFF

d_call: TRBD2
clone_size: many
v_call: TRBV20-1
j_call: TRBJ2-5
cdr3_nt: TGCAGTGCTAGAGTCGGGGGTCTAGCGGGAGTAGGGGAGACCCAGTACTTC
cdr3_aa: CSARVGGLAGVGETQYF

d_call: NA
clone_size: many
v_call: TRBV20-1
j_call: TRBJ2-3
cdr3_nt: TGCAGTGCTAGAACCATTAGGGGCGGGACAAGCTCGGATACGCAGTATTTT
cdr3_aa: CSARTIRGGTSSDTQYF

d_call: NA
clone_size: many
v_call: TRBV2
j_call: TRBJ2-1
cdr3_nt: TGTGCCAGCAGTGGGTCCTACAATGAGCAGTTCTTC
cdr3_aa: CASSGSYNEQFF

d_call: TRBD2
clone_size: many
v_call: TRBV4-1
j_call: TRBJ2-3
cdr3_nt: TGCGCCAGCAGCCCCGGGACTAGCGGCACAGATACGCAGTATTTT
cdr3_aa: CASSPGTSGTDTQYF

d_call: NA
clone_size: NA
v_call: TRBV5-1
j_call: TRBJ1-5
cdr3_nt: TGCGCCAGCAGGCCAGCAGGAAACAGCAACCAGCCCCAGCATTTT
cdr3_aa: CASRPAGNSNQPQHF

d_call: NA
clone_size: NA
v_call: TRBV20-1
j_call: TRBJ2-3
cdr3_nt: TGCAGTGCCGCGCGGGGCCTAGGGGCAGGAGAGACCGCAGATACGCAGTATTTT
cdr3_aa: CSAARGLGAGETADTQYF

d_call: NA
clone_size: many
v_call: TRBV7-2
j_call: TRBJ1-6
cdr3_nt: TGTGCCAGCAGCTTATCTGGGGGGCAGGCACTCCACTTT
cdr3_aa: CASSLSGGQALHF

d_call: TRBD2
clone_size: many
v_call: TRBV5-1
j_call: TRBJ2-7
cdr3_nt: TGCGCCAGCAGCTTGAGACTAGCGGCAACCTACGAGCAGTACTTC
cdr3_aa: CASSLRLAATYEQYF

d_call: TRBD1
clone_size: once
v_call: TRBV5-1
j_call: TRBJ1-4
cdr3_nt: TGCGCCAGCAGCGTCACAGGGGAAGTTCGCCATGAAAAACTGTTTTTT
cdr3_aa: CASSVTGEVRHEKLFF

d_call: NA
clone_size: once
v_call: TRBV28
j_call: TRBJ1-1
cdr3_nt: TGTGCCAGCAGACAGGGAAGCACTGAAGCTTTCTTT
cdr3_aa: CASRQGSTEAFF

d_call: NA
clone_size: NA
v_call: TRBV15
j_call: TRBJ1-4
cdr3_nt: TGTACCACCAGCAGGGCAGGGGTACGGGATAAGGGAGTTTTC
cdr3_aa: CTTSRAGVRDKGVF

d_call: NA
clone_size: many
v_call: TRBV11-3
j_call: TRBJ1-2
cdr3_nt: TGTGCCAGCAGCTTAGACGGGGACAACTATGGCTACACCTTC
cdr3_aa: CASSLDGDNYGYTF

d_call: NA
clone_size: once
v_call: TRBV2
j_call: TRBJ2-7
cdr3_nt: TGTGCCAGCAATGAAGTCAGCTATGAGCAGTACTTC
cdr3_aa: CASNEVSYEQYF

d_call: TRBD1
clone_size: few
v_call: TRBV5-1
j_call: TRBJ1-1
cdr3_nt: TGCGCCAGCAGCTTGGTGGGCCTAGACAGGGCGGTTCCTGAAGCTTTCTTT
cdr3_aa: CASSLVGLDRAVPEAFF

d_call: NA
clone_size: many
v_call: TRBV20-1
j_call: TRBJ1-5
cdr3_nt: TGCAGTGCTAGAGACTTGAATTCCGTTCAGCCCCAGCATTTT
cdr3_aa: CSARDLNSVQPQHF